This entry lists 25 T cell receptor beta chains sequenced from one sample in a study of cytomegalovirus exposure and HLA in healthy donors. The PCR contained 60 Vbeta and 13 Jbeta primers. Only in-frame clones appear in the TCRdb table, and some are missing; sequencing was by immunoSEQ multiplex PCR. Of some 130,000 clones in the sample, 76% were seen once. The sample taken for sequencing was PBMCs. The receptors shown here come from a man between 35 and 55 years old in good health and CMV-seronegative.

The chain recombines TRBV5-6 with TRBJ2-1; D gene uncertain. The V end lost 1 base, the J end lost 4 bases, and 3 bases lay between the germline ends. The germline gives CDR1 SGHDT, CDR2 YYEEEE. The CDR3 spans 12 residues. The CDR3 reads CASSLSYNEQFF. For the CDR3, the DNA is TGTGCCAGCAGCTTGTCGTACAATGAGCAGTTCTTC. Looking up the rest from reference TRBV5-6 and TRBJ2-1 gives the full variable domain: DAGVTQSPTHLIKTRGQQVTLRCSPKSGHDTVSWYQQALGQGPQFIFQYYEEEERQRGNFPDRFSGHQFPNYSSELNVNALLLGDSALYLCASSLSYNEQFFGPGTRLTVL.

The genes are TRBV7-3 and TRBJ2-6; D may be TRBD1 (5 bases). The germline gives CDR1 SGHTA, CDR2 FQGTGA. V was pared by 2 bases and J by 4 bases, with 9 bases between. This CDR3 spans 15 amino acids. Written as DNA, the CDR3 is TGTGCCAGCAGCTTAGAAGGGGTGGGGGCCAACGTCCTGACTTTC. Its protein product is CASSLEGVGANVLTF.

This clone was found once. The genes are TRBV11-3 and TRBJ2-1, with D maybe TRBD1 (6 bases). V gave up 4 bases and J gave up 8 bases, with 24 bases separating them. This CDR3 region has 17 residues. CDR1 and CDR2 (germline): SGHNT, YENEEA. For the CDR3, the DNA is TGTGCCAGCAGCTCAAGATACACAGGGTGGGGGATGGATGAGCAGTTCTTC. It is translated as CASSSRYTGWGMDEQFF.

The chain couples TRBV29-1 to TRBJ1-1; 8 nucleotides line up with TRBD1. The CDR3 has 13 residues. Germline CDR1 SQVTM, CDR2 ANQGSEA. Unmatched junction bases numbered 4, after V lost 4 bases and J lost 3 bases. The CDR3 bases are TGCAGCGTTGTTAAACAGGGGGACACTGAAGCTTTCTTT. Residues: CSVVKQGDTEAFF.

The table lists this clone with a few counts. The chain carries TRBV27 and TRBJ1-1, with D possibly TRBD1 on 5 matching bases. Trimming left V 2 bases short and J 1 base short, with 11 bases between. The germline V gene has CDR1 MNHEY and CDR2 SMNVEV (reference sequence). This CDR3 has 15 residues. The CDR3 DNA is TGTGCCAGCAGTTTAGGCCCAGGGTGGAACACTGAAGCTTTCTTT. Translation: CASSLGPGWNTEAFF.

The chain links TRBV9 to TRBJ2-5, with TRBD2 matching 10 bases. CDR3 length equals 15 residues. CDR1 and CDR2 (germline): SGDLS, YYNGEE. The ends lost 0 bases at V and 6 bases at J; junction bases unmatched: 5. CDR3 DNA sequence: TGTGCCAGCAGCGTAGCTAGCGGGAGTTCTAAGACCCAGTACTTC. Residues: CASSVASGSSKTQYF.

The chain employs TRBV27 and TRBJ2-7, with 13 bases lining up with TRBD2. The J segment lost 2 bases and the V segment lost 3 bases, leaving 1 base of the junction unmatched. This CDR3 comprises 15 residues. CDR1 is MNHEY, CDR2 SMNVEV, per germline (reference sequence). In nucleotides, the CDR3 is TGTGCCAGCAGTTTCGGGACTAGCGGGACCTACGAGCAGTACTTC. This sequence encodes CASSFGTSGTYEQYF.

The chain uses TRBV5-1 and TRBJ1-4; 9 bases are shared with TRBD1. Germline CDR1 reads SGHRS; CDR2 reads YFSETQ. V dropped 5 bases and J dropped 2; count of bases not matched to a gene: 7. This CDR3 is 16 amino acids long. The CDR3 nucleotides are TGCGCCAGCAGGGAGGGGACAGGGTTGACTAATGAAAAACTGTTTTTT. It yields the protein CASREGTGLTNEKLFF. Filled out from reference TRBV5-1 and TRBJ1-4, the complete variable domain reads KAGVTQTPRYLIKTRGQQVTLSCSPISGHRSVSWYQQTPGQGLQFLFEYFSETQRNKGNFPGRFSGRQFSNSRSEMNVSTLELGDSALYLCASREGTGLTNEKLFFGSGTQLSVL.

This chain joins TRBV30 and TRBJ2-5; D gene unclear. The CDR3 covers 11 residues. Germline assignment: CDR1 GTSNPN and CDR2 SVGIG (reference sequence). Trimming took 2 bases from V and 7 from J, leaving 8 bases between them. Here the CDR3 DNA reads TGTGCCTGGAGTCCAGATCGGACCCAGTACTTC. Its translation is CAWSPDRTQYF.

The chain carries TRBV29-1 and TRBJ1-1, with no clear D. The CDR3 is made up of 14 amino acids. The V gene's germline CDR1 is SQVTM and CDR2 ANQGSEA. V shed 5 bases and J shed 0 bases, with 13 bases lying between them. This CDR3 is CSVRTLKMNTEAFF. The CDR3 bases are TGCAGCGTTAGAACTCTCAAGATGAACACTGAAGCTTTCTTT.

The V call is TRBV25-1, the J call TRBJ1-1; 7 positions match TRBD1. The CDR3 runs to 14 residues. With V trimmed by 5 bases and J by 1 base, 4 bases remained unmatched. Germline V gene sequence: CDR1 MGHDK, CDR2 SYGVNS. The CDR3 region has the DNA TGTGCCAGCAGTCGGACAGGAACGAACACTGAAGCTTTCTTT. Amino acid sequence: CASSRTGTNTEAFF.

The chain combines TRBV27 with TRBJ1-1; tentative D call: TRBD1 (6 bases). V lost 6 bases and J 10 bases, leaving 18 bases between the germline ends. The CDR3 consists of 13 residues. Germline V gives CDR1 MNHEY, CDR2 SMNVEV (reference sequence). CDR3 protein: CASRGTGGRGAFF. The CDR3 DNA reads TGTGCCAGCAGAGGCACGGGGGGCCGGGGAGCTTTCTTT.

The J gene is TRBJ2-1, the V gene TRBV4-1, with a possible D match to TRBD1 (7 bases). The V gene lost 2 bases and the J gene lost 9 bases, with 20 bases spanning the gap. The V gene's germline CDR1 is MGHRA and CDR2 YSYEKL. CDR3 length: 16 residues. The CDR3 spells CASSQNSQGGLGEQFF. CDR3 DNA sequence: TGCGCCAGCAGCCAAAACTCTCAGGGGGGATTGGGTGAGCAGTTCTTC.

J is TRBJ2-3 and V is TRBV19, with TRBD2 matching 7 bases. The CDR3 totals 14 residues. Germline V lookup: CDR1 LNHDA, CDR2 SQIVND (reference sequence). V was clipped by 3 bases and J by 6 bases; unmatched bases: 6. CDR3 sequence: CASSIGRETDTQYF. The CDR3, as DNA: TGTGCCAGTAGTATTGGGCGGGAGACGGATACGCAGTATTTT.

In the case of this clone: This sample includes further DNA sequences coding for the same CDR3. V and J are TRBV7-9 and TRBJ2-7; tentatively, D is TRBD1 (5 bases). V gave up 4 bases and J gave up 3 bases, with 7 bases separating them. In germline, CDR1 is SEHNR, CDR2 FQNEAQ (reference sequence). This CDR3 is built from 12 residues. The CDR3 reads CASSYTGYEQYF. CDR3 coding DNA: TGTGCCAGCAGCTATACAGGCTACGAGCAGTACTTC.

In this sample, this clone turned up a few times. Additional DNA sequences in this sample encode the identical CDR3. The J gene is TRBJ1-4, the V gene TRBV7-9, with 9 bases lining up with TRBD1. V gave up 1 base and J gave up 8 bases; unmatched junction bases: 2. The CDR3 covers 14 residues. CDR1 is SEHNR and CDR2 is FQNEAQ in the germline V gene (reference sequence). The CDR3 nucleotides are TGTGCCAGCAGCTTAGGACAGGGGGGCGAAAAACTGTTTTTT. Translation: CASSLGQGGEKLFF.

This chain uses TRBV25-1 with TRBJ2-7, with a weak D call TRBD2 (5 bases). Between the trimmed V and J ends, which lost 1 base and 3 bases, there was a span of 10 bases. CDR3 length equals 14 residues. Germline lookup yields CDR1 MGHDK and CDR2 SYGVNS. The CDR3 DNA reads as TGTGCCAGCAGTGAATTCAGCGGAGACTACGAGCAGTACTTC. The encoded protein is CASSEFSGDYEQYF.

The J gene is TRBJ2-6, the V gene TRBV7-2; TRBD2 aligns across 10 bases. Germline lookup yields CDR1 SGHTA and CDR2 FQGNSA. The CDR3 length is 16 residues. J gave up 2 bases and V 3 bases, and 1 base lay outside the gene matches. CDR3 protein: CASSFTSGAGANVLTF. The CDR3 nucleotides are TGTGCCAGCAGCTTTACTAGCGGGGCTGGGGCCAACGTCCTGACTTTC. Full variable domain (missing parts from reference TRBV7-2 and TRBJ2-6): GAGVSQSPSNKVTEKGKDVELRCDPISGHTALYWYRQSLGQGLEFLIYFQGNSAPDKSGLPSDRFSAERTGGSVSTLTIQRTQQEDSAVYLCASSFTSGAGANVLTFGAGSRLTVL.

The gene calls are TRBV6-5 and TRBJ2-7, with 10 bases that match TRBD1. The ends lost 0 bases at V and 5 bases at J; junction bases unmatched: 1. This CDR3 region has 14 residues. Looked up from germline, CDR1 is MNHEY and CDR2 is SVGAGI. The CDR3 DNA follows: TGTGCCAGCAGTTACTCGGGACAGGGGAACGAGCAGTACTTC. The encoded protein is CASSYSGQGNEQYF.

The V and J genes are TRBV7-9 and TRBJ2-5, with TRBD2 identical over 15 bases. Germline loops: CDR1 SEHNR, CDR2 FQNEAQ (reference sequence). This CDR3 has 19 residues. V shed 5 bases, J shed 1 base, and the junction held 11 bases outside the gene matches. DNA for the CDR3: TGTGCCAGCAGCCCAACCCCGGGACTAGCGGGGGGCCGCCAAGAGACCCAGTACTTC. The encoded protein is CASSPTPGLAGGRQETQYF.

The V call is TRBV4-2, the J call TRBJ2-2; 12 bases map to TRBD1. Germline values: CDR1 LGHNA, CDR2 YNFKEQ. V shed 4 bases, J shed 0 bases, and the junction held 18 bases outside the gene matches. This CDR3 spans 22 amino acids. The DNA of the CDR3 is TGTGCCAGCAGCCCGGAGTATTATGGGACAGGGGGCGCAACCCCGAACACCGGGGAGCTGTTTTTT. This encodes CASSPEYYGTGGATPNTGELFF.

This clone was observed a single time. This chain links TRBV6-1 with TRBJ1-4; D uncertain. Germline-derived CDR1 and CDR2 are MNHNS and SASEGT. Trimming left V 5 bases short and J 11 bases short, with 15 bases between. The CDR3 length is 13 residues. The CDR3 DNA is TGTGCCAGCAGTCTTAGCACGAATGGGAAACTGTTTTTT. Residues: CASSLSTNGKLFF.

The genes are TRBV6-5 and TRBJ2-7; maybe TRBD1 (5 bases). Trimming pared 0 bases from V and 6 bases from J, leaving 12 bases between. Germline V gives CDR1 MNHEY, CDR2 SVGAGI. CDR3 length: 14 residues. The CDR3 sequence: CASSYSGRETEQYF. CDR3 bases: TGTGCCAGCAGTTACTCAGGCAGGGAAACCGAGCAGTACTTC.

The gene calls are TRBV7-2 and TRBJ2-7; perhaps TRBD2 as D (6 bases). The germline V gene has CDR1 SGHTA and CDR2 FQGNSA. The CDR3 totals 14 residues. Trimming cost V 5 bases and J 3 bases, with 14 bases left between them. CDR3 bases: TGTGCCAGCAGCCAATCGGGACTCGTCTACGAGCAGTACTTC. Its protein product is CASSQSGLVYEQYF.

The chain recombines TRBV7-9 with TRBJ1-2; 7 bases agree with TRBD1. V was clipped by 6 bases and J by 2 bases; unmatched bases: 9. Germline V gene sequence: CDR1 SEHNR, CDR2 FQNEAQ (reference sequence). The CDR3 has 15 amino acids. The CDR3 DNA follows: TGTGCCAGCAGAGGGGGGACAGATCCCAACTATGGCTACACCTTC. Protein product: CASRGGTDPNYGYTF.